Below are 14 T cell receptor beta chains sequenced from a single sample in a study of early T cells in non-severe SARS-CoV-2 infection. TCRdb re-called the 5' RACE reads through MiXCR, storing one row per CDR3 protein. The sample records over 30,000 distinct CDR3 sequences, approximately 5.1% being singletons. The sample in question was whole blood, obtained at baseline. These receptors all stem from an adult who was a healthcare worker with PCR-confirmed SARS-CoV-2 infection or an uninfected control (not recorded which).

This rearrangement joins TRBV6-5 to TRBJ2-1, with 10 bases aligning to TRBD2. The germline V gene encodes CDR1 MNHEY and CDR2 SVGAGI. The CDR3 has 18 amino acids. The ends lost 0 bases at V and 9 bases at J; junction bases unmatched: 14. Here the CDR3 reads CASSYSAPSSGRFSEQFF. The CDR3 bases are TGTGCCAGCAGTTACTCGGCCCCTTCTAGCGGGAGATTCAGTGAGCAGTTCTTC.

The rearrangement links TRBV7-3 to TRBJ2-1; TRBD2 matches 9 bases. CDR3 length: 14 residues. Germline V lookup: CDR1 SGHTA, CDR2 FQGTGA. The trim removed 5 bases at V and 7 bases at J, leaving 6 bases unmatched. CDR3 sequence: CASSPSGTTNEQFF. The CDR3 DNA is TGTGCCAGCAGCCCTAGCGGGACGACGAATGAGCAGTTCTTC.

This clonotype was counted a few times. The V call is TRBV7-9, the J call TRBJ2-3, with TRBD2 as a possible D gene (6 bases). The V end was cut by 3 bases, the J end by 3 bases, with 13 bases between. The CDR3 extends over 15 amino acids. Germline CDR1 is SEHNR and CDR2 is FQNEAQ (reference sequence). Here the CDR3 DNA reads TGTGCCAGCAGCTTGGAGGGAGAGGGTACAGATACGCAGTATTTT. Protein product: CASSLEGEGTDTQYF.

This clonotype was detected ten times or more. This chain connects TRBV5-1 to TRBJ1-6, with D possibly being TRBD1 (6 bases). The CDR3 extends over 14 amino acids. The germline gives CDR1 SGHRS, CDR2 YFSETQ. Trimming removed 4 bases at V and 6 bases at J, with 11 bases between. CDR3 region: CASSTDSFNSPLHF. The DNA of the CDR3 is TGCGCCAGCAGCACGGACAGTTTTAATTCACCCCTCCACTTT.

In this sample, this clonotype turned up many times. The chain employs TRBV16 and TRBJ2-1; 7 nucleotides line up with TRBD2. The CDR3 sequence is 17 residues long. V dropped 7 bases and J dropped 8; count of bases not matched to a gene: 20. Germline lookup yields CDR1 KGHSY and CDR2 FQNENV. For the CDR3, the DNA is TGTGCCAGCACGCAGACTGGGGACTCTCCCGCGGGGGATGAGCAGTTCTTC. Amino acid sequence: CASTQTGDSPAGDEQFF. The full variable domain, its missing parts supplied by reference TRBV16 and TRBJ2-1, is GEEVAQTPKHLVRGEGQKAKLYCAPIKGHSYVFWYQQVLKNEFKFLISFQNENVFDETGMPKERFSAKCLPNSPCSLEIQATKLEDSAVYFCASTQTGDSPAGDEQFFGPGTRLTVL.

This clonotype appeared many times. J is TRBJ2-7 and V is TRBV28; TRBD1 aligns across 11 bases. The germline CDR1 and CDR2 sequences are MDHEN and SYDVKM. V was pared by 6 bases and J by 5 bases, with 9 bases of the junction left unmatched. This CDR3 has 15 amino acids. The CDR3 DNA follows: TGTGCCAGCAGGCCCTGGACAGGGGGCTTGGACGAGCAGTACTTC. Its translation is CASRPWTGGLDEQYF. Supplemented by reference TRBV28 and TRBJ2-7, the full variable domain reads DVKVTQSSRYLVKRTGEKVFLECVQDMDHENMFWYRQDPGLGLRLIYFSYDVKMKEKGDIPEGYSVSREKKERFSLILESASTNQTSMYLCASRPWTGGLDEQYFGPGTRLTVT.

V is TRBV20-1 and J is TRBJ2-1; the match to TRBD2 covers 13 bases. V was pared by 4 bases and J by 3 bases, with 3 bases of the junction left unmatched. The germline V gene has CDR1 DFQATT and CDR2 SNEGSKA (reference sequence). The CDR3 has 15 amino acids. DNA for the CDR3: TGCAGTGCTAAGACTAGCGGGGGGTTCTACAATGAGCAGTTCTTC. It specifies CSAKTSGGFYNEQFF.

This clonotype has only a few counts. This rearrangement joins TRBV7-9 to TRBJ1-2, with TRBD1 matching 7 bases. The CDR3 loop spans 13 amino acids. Germline V CDR1 and CDR2: SEHNR, FQNEAQ (reference sequence). V dropped 5 bases and J dropped 7; count of bases not matched to a gene: 7. The chain's CDR3 is CASSRDRVSGYTF. The CDR3 DNA reads as TGTGCCAGCAGCCGAGACAGGGTCTCTGGCTACACCTTC.

This clonotype was detected ten times or more. V usage is TRBV19 and J usage is TRBJ1-2, with 7 bases that match TRBD1. In germline, CDR1 is LNHDA, CDR2 SQIVND (reference sequence). This CDR3 has 13 residues. J gave up 5 bases and V 3 bases, and 3 bases lay outside the gene matches. The CDR3 DNA reads as TGTGCCAGTAGTATGAACAGGGGATATGGCTACACCTTC. It is translated as CASSMNRGYGYTF.

At least ten counts were recorded for this clonotype. This rearrangement joins TRBV29-1 to TRBJ2-1; D call uncertain. The length of the CDR3 is 13 residues. V lost 7 bases to trimming and J lost 0 bases, with 10 bases between them. Germline lookup yields CDR1 SQVTM and CDR2 ANQGSEA. CDR3 coding DNA: TGCAGCGGTAATTCGCCCTCCTACAATGAGCAGTTCTTC. This translates into CSGNSPSYNEQFF.

This clonotype was seen repeatedly, ten times or more. The chain links TRBV6-5 to TRBJ1-3; D remains ambiguous. V was cut by 6 bases and J by 2 bases, with 14 bases left in between. Per the germline V gene, CDR1 is MNHEY and CDR2 is SVGAGI. CDR3 length: 15 residues. CDR3 sequence reads: CASSPYSRPGNTIYF. In DNA, the CDR3 is TGTGCCAGCAGCCCTTATTCTCGGCCTGGAAACACCATATATTTT.

This chain connects TRBV29-1 to TRBJ2-1; 10 bases are a match to TRBD2. In germline, CDR1 is SQVTM, CDR2 ANQGSEA. J lost 3 bases, V lost 5 bases, and 7 bases had no gene match. This CDR3 is built from 15 residues. As DNA, the CDR3 is TGCAGCGTTTGGATTTGGACTAGCGGCTACAATGAGCAGTTCTTC. Translating gives CSVWIWTSGYNEQFF.

At least ten counts were recorded for this clonotype. The CDR3 here is CASRPGDYGYTF. The CDR3 region has the DNA TGTGCCAGTAGGCCAGGGGACTATGGCTACACCTTC. The chain employs TRBV19 and TRBJ1-2; possible D gene TRBD1, 6 bases. Trimming removed 6 bases at V and 3 bases at J, with 8 bases between. This CDR3 is built from 12 residues. In germline, CDR1 is LNHDA, CDR2 SQIVND (reference sequence).

By share, this clonotype counts as medium-sized. The genes are TRBV20-1 and TRBJ2-1; 8 bases are a match to TRBD2. Germline V gene lookup returns CDR1 DFQATT and CDR2 SNEGSKA (reference sequence). V shed 0 bases and J 8 bases; nucleotides not matched to a gene: 9. The CDR3 is 15 residues long. DNA of the CDR3: TGCAGTGCTAGAGATGGAGCGGGAGATGGAGATGAGCAGTTCTTC. It is translated as CSARDGAGDGDEQFF.